This T cell receptor beta chain stems from a study of blood T cell repertoires in COVID-19. Seattle's cohort entered during active infection and was followed longitudinally. TCRdb keeps only in-frame clones here, not all; method: immunoSEQ multiplex PCR. The sample carries fewer than 450,000 clones, approximately 90% recorded once. The CDR3 runs to 15 residues. Per the germline V gene, CDR1 is SGHAT and CDR2 is FQNNGV. Trimming cost V 5 bases and J 7 bases; bases outside gene matches: 9. The chain carries TRBV11-2 and TRBJ2-1, with TRBD1 matching over 9 bases. The receptor was isolated from a woman in her forties or fifties with COVID-19, enrolled during active disease. The source material was peripheral blood. The CDR3 sequence is CASSGQGQGGNEQFF. As DNA, the CDR3 is TGTGCCAGCAGCGGCCAGGGACAGGGTGGGAATGAGCAGTTCTTC. Using reference TRBV11-2 and TRBJ2-1 for the parts outside the CDR3, the full variable domain is EAGVAQSPRYKIIEKRQSVAFWCNPISGHATLYWYQQILGQGPKLLIQFQNNGVVDDSQLPKDRFSAERLKGVDSTLKIQPAKLEDSAVYLCASSGQGQGGNEQFFGPGTRLTVL.